Listed here are 5 T cell receptor beta chains from one sample, sequenced in a study of T cells in localized non-small cell lung cancer. Sequencing used immunoSEQ multiplex PCR; TCRdb keeps in-frame clones, though not all of them. This table has 70,000 or so clones, 70% to 85% appearing once. The sample here was peripheral blood, taken before any cancer treatment. The receptors stem from an older female donor with stage I lung adenocarcinoma.

The chain recombines TRBV27 with TRBJ1-1; 8 bases match TRBD1. Looked up from germline, CDR1 is MNHEY and CDR2 is SMNVEV (reference sequence). CDR3 length: 15 residues. The V segment lost 2 bases and the J segment 4 bases; nucleotides outside the gene matches: 6. The CDR3 DNA reads TGTGCCAGCAGTTTAGGCCCAACAGGGGGCACTGAAGCTTTCTTT. It codes for CASSLGPTGGTEAFF.

The genes are TRBV10-2 and TRBJ1-2, with 8 bases that match TRBD1. The CDR3 is 12 amino acids. CDR1 is WSHSY, CDR2 SAAADI, per germline. Losses at the gene ends were 0 bases for V and 14 bases for J; bases not matched to a gene: 5. CDR3 loop: CASSESRDRSTF. DNA for the CDR3: TGCGCCAGCAGTGAGTCGAGGGACAGGTCTACCTTC.

V gene TRBV4-3 combines with J gene TRBJ1-2; possible D gene TRBD1, 5 bases. The CDR3 runs 16 residues. From germline, CDR1 is LGHNA and CDR2 YSLEER. V lost 0 bases and J 7 bases, leaving 18 bases between the germline ends. The CDR3 region has the DNA TGCGCCAGCAGCCAAGAGTACGGGGCGCACGGAGGTGGCTACACCTTC. Protein product: CASSQEYGAHGGGYTF.

This clone was observed a few times. V gene TRBV11-3 combines with J gene TRBJ1-3; D may be TRBD1 (5 bases). CDR1 and CDR2 (germline): SGHNT, YENEEA. The CDR3 sequence is 15 residues long. Trimming took 5 bases from V and 2 from J, leaving 13 bases between them. CDR3 DNA: TGTGCCAGCAGCGAAAGACAGAGCGCTGGAAACACCATATATTTT. Translation gives CASSERQSAGNTIYF.

V gene TRBV5-1 combines with J gene TRBJ2-3, with 15 nucleotides matching TRBD2. Trimming removed 4 bases from V and 4 bases from J; junction bases left unmatched: 7. CDR1 is SGHRS, CDR2 YFSETQ, per germline. This CDR3 is 17 amino acids long. The CDR3 region has the DNA TGCGCCAGCAGCGAGGGACTAGCGGGAGGAGTCGCAGATACGCAGTATTTT. Translation: CASSEGLAGGVADTQYF.